A single count supports the clone carrying this TCR beta chain. What it binds is not known. The sample belongs to a study of chemoradiotherapy in HPV16-positive cancers. Whole-study findings and limits: Candidate HPV-specific clones and E7-related TCR motifs grew in tumor during treatment. HPV-specific T cells were functionally defined from only two HPV16-positive patients. In HPV16-positive patients, HPV-responsive T-cell expansion tracked better recurrence-free survival.

Clones were sequenced by immunoSEQ multiplex PCR, and TCRdb holds only the in-frame ones, with some missing. The table includes tens of thousands of clones, around 90% detected once. This CDR3 is 16 amino acids long. Per germline, CDR1 SGHTA and CDR2 FQGNSA. The trim removed 0 bases at V and 7 bases at J, leaving 4 bases unmatched. The rearrangement links TRBV7-2 to TRBJ2-1, with 12 bases fitting TRBD2. The receptor's source is a human donor with HPV-associated anogenital cancer. Sequencing was performed on blood, taken from a patient who underwent chemoradiotherapy. Here the CDR3 DNA reads TGTGCCAGCAGCTTAGCGCTAGCGGGGGGGCGGAATGAGCAGTTCTTC. It yields the protein CASSLALAGGRNEQFF.